This TCR beta chain was documented in a study of molecular identifiers for immune sequencing clone quantification. The V gene lost 0 bases and the J gene lost 2 bases, with 11 bases spanning the gap. This CDR3 comprises 15 residues. Germline V gives CDR1 SGHTA, CDR2 FQGNSA. TCRdb processed the PCR reads anew with MiXCR; each CDR3 protein has one entry. The sample includes 400,000 to 600,000 distinct CDR3 sequences, around a fifth of them seen just once. This clonotype was seen at least ten times. The chain has TRBV7-2 and TRBJ2-7; D is unresolved. The sequence derives from a human donor in good health. Some libraries in this study had Jurkat cell RNA spiked in. Sequencing was carried out using naive CD8+ T cells from blood, with Jurkat cell RNA spiked in. As to subset: FACS-sorted CD8+CD4-CCR7+CD45RA+ naive T cells. CDR3 amino acids: CASSLAPGIPYEQYF. DNA of the CDR3: TGTGCCAGCAGCTTAGCCCCGGGCATACCCTACGAGCAGTACTTC. Drawing the rest from reference TRBV7-2 and TRBJ2-7, the complete variable domain is GAGVSQSPSNKVTEKGKDVELRCDPISGHTALYWYRQSLGQGLEFLIYFQGNSAPDKSGLPSDRFSAERTGGSVSTLTIQRTQQEDSAVYLCASSLAPGIPYEQYFGPGTRLTVT.